This T cell receptor (beta chain) was sequenced for a study of beta chain features in type 1 diabetes. The CDR3 has 13 amino acids. CDR1 is LGHNA, CDR2 YNFKEQ, per germline. V trimming: 3 bases; J trimming: 8 bases; junction bases outside the gene matches: 3. Since all of the isolated RNA was reverse transcribed, expressed TCRB transcripts were what got sequenced. Produced via immunoSEQ multiplex PCR; TCRdb's table is partial and in-frame only. The top ten hold 0.4% to 0.5% of the sample, which has about 150,000 clones, roughly 48% seen once. V is TRBV4-2 and J is TRBJ1-3; TRBD1 matches 8 bases. The receptor was isolated from a man aged 18 to 29 in good health. The source material was Tregs from blood. CDR3 DNA sequence: TGTGCCAGCAGCCAGACAGGGGTGGACACCATATATTTT. Protein: CASSQTGVDTIYF.